A selection of T cell receptor beta chains follows, all from one sample in a study of T cell responses to AZD1222 COVID-19 vaccine. Here immunoSEQ multiplex PCR was the method, and the copy in TCRdb shows in-frame clones only, minus some. In the table there are 130,000 to 150,000 clones, 70% to 90% of which are singletons. The material was peripheral blood, obtained on day 0 of AZD1222 vaccination. These TCRs come from an adult in good health. Both conserved end residues are trimmed from each CDR3. Clone sizes are given selectively: once, few, many, or a class where the clone is expanded.

V gene,J gene,clone size,CDR3 protein
TRBV7-9,TRBJ2-7,.,ASSLSVGEQY
TRBV7-2,TRBJ1-2,.,ASSLVYSLQAGNYGYT
TRBV18,TRBJ1-2,.,ASSPPNTLNYGYT
TRBV19,TRBJ1-1,.,ASSRTGESTEAF
TRBV5-1,TRBJ1-1,.,ASSLVGGALGTEAF
TRBV11-3,TRBJ1-2,.,ASSHPREGGNYGYT
TRBV19,TRBJ1-1,.,ASSNGGGTEAF
TRBV12-5,TRBJ1-4,.,ASAMDLNGEKLF
TRBV2,TRBJ1-2,few,ASRKRGGSYGYT
TRBV18,TRBJ1-2,.,ASSPDPRATGYT
TRBV29-1,TRBJ1-6,.,SVAQGAGNSPLH
TRBV3-1/TRBV3-2,TRBJ2-1,.,ASSQASVGDEQF